This paragraph covers one T cell receptor (beta chain) sequence. The data are from a study of blood T cell repertoires in COVID-19. Enrollees, about 18 to 100 years old, lived in 24 US areas. For recovered donors of Cohort 3, there were two negative PCRs, clearance, or symptom resolution. Profiling relied on immunoSEQ multiplex PCR, and the TCRdb table lists in-frame clones only, not all of them. The table lists around 200,000 clones, 70% to 90% of them singletons. Losses at the gene ends were 3 bases for V and 0 bases for J; bases not matched to a gene: 3. This CDR3 is built from 15 residues. Looked up from germline, CDR1 is SGHRS and CDR2 is YFSETQ.

The chain is built from TRBV5-1 and TRBJ2-3; 8 bases line up with TRBD2. This TCR derives from a young man who had recovered from COVID-19. Sequenced: PBMCs or T cells enriched from blood (not recorded which). The CDR3 loop reads CASSSPSGSTDTQYF. For the CDR3, the DNA is TGCGCCAGCAGCTCTCCTAGCGGGAGCACAGATACGCAGTATTTT.